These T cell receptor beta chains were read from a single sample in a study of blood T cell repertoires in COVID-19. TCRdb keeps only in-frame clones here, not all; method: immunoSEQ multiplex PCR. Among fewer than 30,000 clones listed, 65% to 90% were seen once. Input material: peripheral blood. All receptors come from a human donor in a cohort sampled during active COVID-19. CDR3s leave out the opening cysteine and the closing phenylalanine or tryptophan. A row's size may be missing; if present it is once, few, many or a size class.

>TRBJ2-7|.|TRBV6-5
ASSNPGRSEQY
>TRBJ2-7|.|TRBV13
ASSFTLAGRSYEQY
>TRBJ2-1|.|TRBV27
ASSLERGGRVEQF
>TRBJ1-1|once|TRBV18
ASSPKGRVATTEAF
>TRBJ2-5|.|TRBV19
ASSISLAGAQETQY
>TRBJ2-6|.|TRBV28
ASRSLLGGTTPSGANVLT
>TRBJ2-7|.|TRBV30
AWSVGGMTYEQY
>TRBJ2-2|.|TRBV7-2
ASESNRGITGELF
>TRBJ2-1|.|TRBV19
ASSIGAGKGNEQF
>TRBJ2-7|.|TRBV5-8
ASSPMSSTYEQY
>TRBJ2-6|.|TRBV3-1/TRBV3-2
ASSQEGAGGANVLT
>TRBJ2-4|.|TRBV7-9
ASSPPKLENIQY
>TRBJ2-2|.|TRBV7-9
AKAEGSGELF
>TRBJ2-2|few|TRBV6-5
ASSYKEGVGELF
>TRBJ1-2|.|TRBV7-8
ASSGANYGYT
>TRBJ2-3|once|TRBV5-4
ASSQPLAQGTDTQY
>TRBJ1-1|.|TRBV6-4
ASSDTEGTEAF
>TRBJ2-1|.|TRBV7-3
ASSPNQPGREQF
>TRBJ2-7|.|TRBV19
ASSSGQGKSYEQY
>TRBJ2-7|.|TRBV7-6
ASSLARGWDRGPSYEQY
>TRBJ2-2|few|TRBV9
ASSSSGVPGELF
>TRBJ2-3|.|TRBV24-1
ATSASGEITDTQY
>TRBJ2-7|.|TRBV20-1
SASASYEQY
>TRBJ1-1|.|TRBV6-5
ASGEAVIRTEAF
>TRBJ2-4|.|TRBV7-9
ASSFTTGDKNIQY
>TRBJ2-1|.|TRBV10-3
AISGSGRTGEPSYNEQF
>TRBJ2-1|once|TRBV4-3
ASSQEVVSSSYNEQF
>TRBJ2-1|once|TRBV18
ASSPLGAGYNEQF
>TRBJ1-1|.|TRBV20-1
SARAFEAF
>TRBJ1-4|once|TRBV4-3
ASSQDDQGRSTNEKLF
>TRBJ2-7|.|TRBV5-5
ASGGKRGSSYEQY
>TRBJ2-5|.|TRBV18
ASSPYRDRTFQETQY
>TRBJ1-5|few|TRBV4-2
ASSQASGRLNQPQH
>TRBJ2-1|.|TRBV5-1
ASSSGGSSYNEQF
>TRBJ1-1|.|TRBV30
AWSEEGNTEAF
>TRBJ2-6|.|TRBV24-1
ATSDPRNSGANVLT
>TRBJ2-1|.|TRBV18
ASSPQERNEQF
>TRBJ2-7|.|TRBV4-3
ASSQGLAGYTSYEQY
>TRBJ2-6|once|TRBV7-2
ASSLYRGNGANVLT
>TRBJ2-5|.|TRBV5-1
ASSLFSGGAGETQY
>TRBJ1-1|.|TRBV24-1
ATSDWTGEAF